The 30 T cell receptor beta chains presented below share a single source sample, sequenced in a study of control samples from healthy donors and cancer patients. Data came from immunoSEQ multiplex PCR; TCRdb stores just in-frame clones and leaves some out. The sample lists some 150,000 clones; 75% to 95% were seen once. The sequencing sample was made of blood. The receptors were gathered from a woman aged 25 to 39 in good health.

The rearrangement joins TRBV5-4 to TRBJ2-3, with 7 bases lining up with TRBD2. Germline CDR1 reads SGHNT; CDR2 reads YYREEE (reference sequence). This CDR3 spans 14 amino acids. Trimming at V came to 5 bases and at J to 3 bases, leaving 6 bases not matched to a gene. As DNA, the CDR3 is TGTGCCAGCAGTCCGACTAGCTCTACAGATACGCAGTATTTT. It is translated as CASSPTSSTDTQYF.

The chain carries TRBV18 and TRBJ2-3; a possible D gene is TRBD1 (5 bases). The V gene's germline CDR1 is KGHSH and CDR2 LQKENI. This CDR3 region has 16 residues. V was pared by 1 base and J by 0 bases, with 11 bases between. Written as DNA, the CDR3 is TGTGCCAGCTCACCACGTGACAGATCTAGCACAGATACGCAGTATTTT. This translates into CASSPRDRSSTDTQYF.

Concerning this clone itself: Different DNA sequences within this sample yield the same CDR3. The chain carries TRBV11-2 and TRBJ2-2; perhaps TRBD2 as D (5 bases). Trimming shortened V by 0 bases and J by 4 bases, and 9 bases separated the two germline ends. Germline-derived CDR1 and CDR2 are SGHAT and FQNNGV. There are 15 residues in the CDR3. The CDR3 region has the DNA TGTGCCAGCAGCTTAGATCGGGGTAGCACCGGGGAGCTGTTTTTT. It yields the protein CASSLDRGSTGELFF.

J is TRBJ1-2 and V is TRBV6-5, with D perhaps matching TRBD1 (5 bases). Germline lookup yields CDR1 MNHEY and CDR2 SVGAGI. The V end lost 5 bases, the J end lost 4 bases, and 11 bases lay between the germline ends. The CDR3 length is 13 residues. The chain's CDR3 is CASSRDSPYGYTF. The CDR3 DNA reads TGTGCCAGCAGTAGGGACTCACCCTATGGCTACACCTTC.

This chain joins TRBV6-4 and TRBJ2-3, with TRBD2 matching over 15 bases. Germline V gene data show CDR1 as MRHNA and CDR2 as SNTAGT. This CDR3 region has 16 residues. V was clipped by 2 bases and J by 3 bases; unmatched bases: 0. The CDR3 coding sequence is TGTGCCAGCAGTGACGGGACTAGCGGGGGGACAGATACGCAGTATTTT. Protein: CASSDGTSGGTDTQYF.

The V gene is TRBV5-4, the J gene TRBJ2-1; no reliable D call. The length of the CDR3 is 13 residues. V was trimmed by 1 base and J by 2 bases, leaving 4 bases between them. Germline lookup yields CDR1 SGHNT and CDR2 YYREEE (reference sequence). The CDR3: CASSLLTYNEQFF. CDR3 in DNA: TGTGCCAGCAGCTTGTTAACCTACAATGAGCAGTTCTTC.

The rearrangement joins TRBV28 to TRBJ1-5; 7 nucleotides align to TRBD1. CDR1 and CDR2 (germline): MDHEN, SYDVKM. Trimming removed 3 bases from V and 3 bases from J; junction bases left unmatched: 2. CDR3 length equals 14 residues. Written as DNA, the CDR3 is TGTGCCAGCAGTTTGGGGACAGCCAATCAGCCCCAGCATTTT. Encoded protein: CASSLGTANQPQHF.

V is TRBV5-1 and J is TRBJ2-3; 11 nucleotides match TRBD2. The V gene's germline CDR1 is SGHRS and CDR2 YFSETQ. The V gene end was trimmed by 0 bases and the J gene end by 4 bases; junction bases not matched to a gene: 4. The CDR3 has 16 amino acids. CDR3 sequence (DNA): TGCGCCAGCAGCTTGGTAGTAGCGGGGGGGTCAGATACGCAGTATTTT. Amino acid sequence: CASSLVVAGGSDTQYF.

The chain joins TRBV7-3 to TRBJ2-1, with TRBD2 matching over 8 bases. The V and J ends lost 2 bases and 6 bases, in that order; junction bases with no gene match: 0. This CDR3 region has 13 residues. Germline values: CDR1 SGHTA, CDR2 FQGTGA. The chain's CDR3 is CASSLGTSNEQFF. The CDR3 DNA follows: TGTGCCAGCAGCTTAGGGACTAGCAATGAGCAGTTCTTC.

V usage is TRBV15 and J usage is TRBJ1-2, with 12 bases fitting TRBD1. The germline gives CDR1 LNHNV, CDR2 YYDKDF (reference sequence). J gave up 7 bases and V 0 bases, and 3 bases lay outside the gene matches. The CDR3 totals 15 residues. The DNA for the CDR3 is TGTGCCACCAGCAGAGATAAGGGACAGGGGGCTGGCTACACCTTC. Protein product: CATSRDKGQGAGYTF.

The rearrangement joins TRBV6-2 or TRBV6-3 to TRBJ2-1; 11 positions match TRBD2. The CDR3 runs to 18 residues. The V segment lost 2 bases and the J segment 0 bases; nucleotides outside the gene matches: 6. CDR1 and CDR2 (germline): MNHEY, SVGEGT. The chain's CDR3 is CASSYPLAGGSSYNEQFF. The CDR3 coding sequence is TGTGCCAGCAGTTACCCCCTAGCGGGAGGAAGCTCCTACAATGAGCAGTTCTTC.

This clone was counted a single time. CDR3 sequence (DNA): TGTGCCAGCAGTTACGAGTCCGGGACTGGCTACACCTTC. Its translation: CASSYESGTGYTF. The chain employs TRBV6-5 and TRBJ1-2, with D perhaps TRBD1 (5 bases). Germline CDR1 is MNHEY and CDR2 is SVGAGI. The CDR3 extends over 13 amino acids. Trimming stripped 2 bases from V and 7 bases from J, with 11 bases between.

The V call is TRBV5-4, the J call TRBJ2-1, with 9 nucleotides matching TRBD1. Germline trimming cut 4 bases from V and 7 bases from J; bases unmatched to any gene: 0. CDR3 size: 12 residues. The germline CDR1 and CDR2 sequences are SGHNT and YYREEE (reference sequence). The CDR3 region is CASSGQGNEQFF. The CDR3 DNA reads TGTGCCAGCAGCGGACAGGGGAATGAGCAGTTCTTC.

The chain is built from TRBV9 and TRBJ2-3; 7 bases fit TRBD2. J was trimmed by 3 bases and V by 0 bases; bases with no gene match: 7. The CDR3 is 16 residues long. Germline CDR1 and CDR2: SGDLS and YYNGEE. CDR3 coding DNA: TGTGCCAGCAGCGTAGGTCGGCGGGAGAAGACAGATACGCAGTATTTT. Its translation: CASSVGRREKTDTQYF.

V usage is TRBV6-5 and J usage is TRBJ2-1; a weak D match, TRBD2 (6 bases). Between the trimmed V and J ends, which lost 0 bases and 9 bases, there was a span of 6 bases. This CDR3 comprises 12 residues. Germline V gene sequence: CDR1 MNHEY, CDR2 SVGAGI. The CDR3 coding sequence is TGTGCCAGCAGTTACTCGGGGGGTGAGCAGTTCTTC. Translating it yields CASSYSGGEQFF.

The chain recombines TRBV6-5 with TRBJ2-2; D is perhaps TRBD1 (5 bases). The CDR3 covers 12 residues. Per germline, CDR1 MNHEY and CDR2 SVGAGI. Trimming left V 5 bases short and J 6 bases short, with 7 bases between. CDR3 amino acids: CASSPGSGELFF. CDR3 in DNA: TGTGCCAGCAGTCCAGGGTCCGGGGAGCTGTTTTTT.

The rearrangement joins TRBV7-2 to TRBJ2-1, with 7 positions matching TRBD2. This CDR3 comprises 17 residues. V gave up 2 bases and J gave up 0 bases; unmatched junction bases: 7. CDR1 and CDR2 from the germline V gene are SGHTA and FQGNSA. In nucleotides, the CDR3 is TGTGCCAGCAGCTTACCCCCGGGAGGAAGCTCCTACAATGAGCAGTTCTTC. It codes for CASSLPPGGSSYNEQFF.

The chain combines TRBV7-9 with TRBJ2-1; no reliable D call. V lost 1 base to trimming and J lost 5 bases, with 3 bases between them. CDR1 is SEHNR, CDR2 FQNEAQ, per germline (reference sequence). The CDR3 spans 12 residues. The CDR3 here is CASSLGDNEQFF. The DNA for the CDR3 is TGTGCCAGCAGCTTAGGGGACAATGAGCAGTTCTTC.

This chain joins TRBV14 and TRBJ1-3; no definite D call. This CDR3 comprises 13 residues. Between the trimmed V and J ends, which lost 5 bases and 0 bases, there was a span of 5 bases. Germline V gives CDR1 SGHDN, CDR2 FVKESK. Written as DNA, the CDR3 is TGTGCCAGCAGCTCAATCTCTGGAAACACCATATATTTT. This gives the protein CASSSISGNTIYF.

This chain connects TRBV18 to TRBJ2-7; the match to TRBD1 covers 12 bases. The germline CDR1 and CDR2 sequences are KGHSH and LQKENI. Losses at the gene ends were 3 bases for V and 7 bases for J; bases not matched to a gene: 1. The CDR3 totals 13 residues. In DNA, the CDR3 is TGTGCCAGCTCACCGGGACAGGGGGCTGAGCAGTACTTC. This sequence encodes CASSPGQGAEQYF.

The CDR3 region is CASSSQKRPLSTDTQYF. For the CDR3, the DNA is TGTGCCAGCAGCTCCCAAAAGAGACCCCTTAGCACAGATACGCAGTATTTT. This rearrangement joins TRBV7-3 to TRBJ2-3; no definite D call. The CDR3 contains 17 residues. The ends were cut back, 4 bases at V and 0 bases at J, with 17 bases in the middle. Germline loops: CDR1 SGHTA, CDR2 FQGTGA. Based on the CDR3 plus reference TRBV7-3 and TRBJ2-3, the full variable domain is GAGVSQTPSNKVTEKGKYVELRCDPISGHTALYWYRQSLGQGPEFLIYFQGTGAADDSGLPNDRFFAVRPEGSVSTLKIQRTERGDSAVYLCASSSQKRPLSTDTQYFGPGTRLTVL.

The chain employs TRBV2 and TRBJ1-2; D not certain. This CDR3 is 13 amino acids long. Germline V gives CDR1 SNHLY, CDR2 FYNNEI. With 1 base removed from V and 5 bases from J, the gap between germline ends came to 8 bases. CDR3 nucleotides: TGTGCCAGCAGTGAAGAGGTTCGATATGGCTACACCTTC. Translated, it gives CASSEEVRYGYTF.

The chain carries TRBV18 and TRBJ2-4, with D unresolved. The ends were cut back, 5 bases at V and 1 base at J, with 12 bases in the middle. Germline-derived CDR1 and CDR2 are KGHSH and LQKENI. The CDR3 consists of 15 residues. DNA for the CDR3: TGTGCCAGCTCATTTGGGGTGGCGGCCAAAAACATTCAGTACTTC. Amino acids: CASSFGVAAKNIQYF.

The chain recombines TRBV20-1 with TRBJ2-7; D might be TRBD2 (6 bases). The CDR3 length is 13 residues. Trimming took 3 bases from V and 3 from J, leaving 12 bases between them. Germline V gene data show CDR1 as DFQATT and CDR2 as SNEGSKA (reference sequence). CDR3 bases: TGCAGTGCTAGTCGCCCCGGGGGCTACGAGCAGTACTTC. This sequence encodes CSASRPGGYEQYF.

The chain joins TRBV11-2 to TRBJ2-3, with unresolved D. Germline V gene sequence: CDR1 SGHAT, CDR2 FQNNGV. The CDR3 covers 15 residues. V was shortened by 1 base and J by 0 bases, with 8 bases between the two germline ends. The CDR3 reads CASSLASASTDTQYF. The CDR3 DNA is TGTGCCAGCAGCTTAGCTAGTGCTAGCACAGATACGCAGTATTTT.

The V call is TRBV28, the J call TRBJ1-4; 8 positions match TRBD1. The CDR3 consists of 13 residues. The V segment lost 7 bases and the J segment 7 bases; nucleotides outside the gene matches: 5. The germline V gene has CDR1 MDHEN and CDR2 SYDVKM. For the CDR3, the DNA is TGTGCCAGCATTTCCAGGGGGCGTGAAAAACTGTTTTTT. Translating gives CASISRGREKLFF.

J is TRBJ2-1 and V is TRBV19; the match to TRBD1 covers 9 bases. Per germline, CDR1 LNHDA and CDR2 SQIVND (reference sequence). V shed 6 bases and J 0 bases; nucleotides not matched to a gene: 3. The CDR3 contains 15 residues. In nucleotides, the CDR3 is TGTGCCAGTAGAGGACAGGGGTACTCCTACAATGAGCAGTTCTTC. It is translated as CASRGQGYSYNEQFF.

CDR3 amino acids: CASSPPGTSSTDTQYF. In DNA, the CDR3 is TGTGCCAGCAGCCCCCCCGGGACTTCTAGCACAGATACGCAGTATTTT. The genes are TRBV7-3 and TRBJ2-3; a possible D gene is TRBD2 (6 bases). V was shortened by 5 bases and J by 0 bases, with 15 bases between the two germline ends. This CDR3 is 16 amino acids long. Germline loops: CDR1 SGHTA, CDR2 FQGTGA. The variable domain in full, completed from reference TRBV7-3 and TRBJ2-3, reads GAGVSQTPSNKVTEKGKYVELRCDPISGHTALYWYRQSLGQGPEFLIYFQGTGAADDSGLPNDRFFAVRPEGSVSTLKIQRTERGDSAVYLCASSPPGTSSTDTQYFGPGTRLTVL.

V and J are TRBV5-4 and TRBJ2-1; no clear D gene. Trimming took 2 bases from V and 4 from J, leaving 1 base between them. In germline, CDR1 is SGHNT, CDR2 YYREEE (reference sequence). The CDR3 contains 11 residues. CDR3 protein: CASSFYNEQFF. Here the CDR3 DNA reads TGTGCCAGCAGCTTTTACAATGAGCAGTTCTTC. Looking up the rest from reference TRBV5-4 and TRBJ2-1 gives the full variable domain: ETGVTQSPTHLIKTRGQQVTLRCSSQSGHNTVSWYQQALGQGPQFIFQYYREEENGRGNFPPRFSGLQFPNYSSELNVNALELDDSALYLCASSFYNEQFFGPGTRLTVL.

The chain joins TRBV18 to TRBJ2-6; 11 positions match TRBD1. CDR3 length: 17 residues. V was pared by 3 bases and J by 2 bases, with 3 bases of the junction left unmatched. Germline V gene data show CDR1 as KGHSH and CDR2 as LQKENI. CDR3 amino acids: CASSPDRGRAGANVLTF. The CDR3 DNA reads TGTGCCAGCTCACCGGACAGGGGGCGCGCTGGGGCCAACGTCCTGACTTTC.